This paragraph reports one TCR beta chain. The data are from a study of shared T cell receptors in the human thymus. The CDR3 loop spans 15 amino acids. The V and J ends lost 4 bases and 1 base respectively, with 12 bases between them. The germline CDR1 and CDR2 sequences are MNHNS and SASEGT. Libraries were prepared by immunoSEQ multiplex PCR; TCRdb keeps only in-frame clonotypes and omits some of them. The table lists about 660,000 clones, roughly 88% of them singletons. This sample was also put to use in a study of human thymus T cells. According to that study: Donors were healthy Finnish babies undergoing corrective operations for congenital heart defects. Resections that were taken during corrective heart surgery supplied the thymus tissue. Related studies found that unrelated individuals share highly overlapping thymic repertoires.

This chain uses TRBV6-1 with TRBJ2-3, with TRBD2 as a possible D gene (6 bases). The origin of this receptor is a boy under two years old with a congenital heart defect. Sequencing input: thymocytes. The CDR3 sequence is CASSVAGGGTDTQYF. The DNA of the CDR3 is TGTGCCAGCAGTGTGGCGGGCGGGGGCACAGATACGCAGTATTTT.